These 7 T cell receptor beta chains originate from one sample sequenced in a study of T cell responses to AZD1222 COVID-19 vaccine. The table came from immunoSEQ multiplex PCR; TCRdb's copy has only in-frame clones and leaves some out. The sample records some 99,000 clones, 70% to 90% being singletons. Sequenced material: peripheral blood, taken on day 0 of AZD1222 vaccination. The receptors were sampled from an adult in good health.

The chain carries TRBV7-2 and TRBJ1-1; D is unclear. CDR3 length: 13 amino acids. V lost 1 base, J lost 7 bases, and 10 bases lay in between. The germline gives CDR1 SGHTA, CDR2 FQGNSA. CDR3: CASSLGVGVEAFF. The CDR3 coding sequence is TGTGCCAGCAGCTTAGGAGTGGGAGTTGAAGCTTTCTTT.

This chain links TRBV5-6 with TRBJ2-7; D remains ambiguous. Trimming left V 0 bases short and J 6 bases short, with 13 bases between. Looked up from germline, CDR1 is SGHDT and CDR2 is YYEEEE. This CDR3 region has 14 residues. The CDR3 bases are TGTGCCAGCAGCTTGGGGCAGGCTTTCTCCGAGCAGTACGTC. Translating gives CASSLGQAFSEQYV.

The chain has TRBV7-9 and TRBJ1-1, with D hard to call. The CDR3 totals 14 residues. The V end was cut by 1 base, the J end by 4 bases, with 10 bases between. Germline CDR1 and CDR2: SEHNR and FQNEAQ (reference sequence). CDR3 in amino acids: CASSLGGVGTEAFF. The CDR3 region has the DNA TGTGCCAGCAGCTTAGGTGGGGTCGGCACTGAAGCTTTCTTT.

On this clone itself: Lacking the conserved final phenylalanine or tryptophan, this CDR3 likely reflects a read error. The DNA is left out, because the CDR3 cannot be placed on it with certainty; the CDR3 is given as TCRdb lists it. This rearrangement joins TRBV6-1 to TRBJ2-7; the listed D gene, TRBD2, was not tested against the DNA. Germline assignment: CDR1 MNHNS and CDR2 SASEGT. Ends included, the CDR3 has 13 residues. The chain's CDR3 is CASSEAGEGAPIE.

The CDR3 spells CASSIFSSLVAETQYF. DNA of the CDR3: TGTGCCAGCAGCATATTCTCTTCACTAGTCGCAGAGACCCAGTACTTC. V is TRBV14 and J is TRBJ2-5, with D possibly TRBD2 on 5 matching bases. CDR1 is SGHDN, CDR2 FVKESK, per germline. V shed 5 bases and J shed 4 bases, with 20 bases lying between them. The CDR3 is made up of 16 amino acids.

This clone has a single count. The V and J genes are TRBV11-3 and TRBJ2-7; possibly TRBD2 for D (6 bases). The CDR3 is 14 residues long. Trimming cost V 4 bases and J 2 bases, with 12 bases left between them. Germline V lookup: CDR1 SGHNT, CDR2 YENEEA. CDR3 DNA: TGTGCCAGCAGCTCCCACGGCGGGGCCTACGAGCAGTACGTC. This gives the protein CASSSHGGAYEQYV.

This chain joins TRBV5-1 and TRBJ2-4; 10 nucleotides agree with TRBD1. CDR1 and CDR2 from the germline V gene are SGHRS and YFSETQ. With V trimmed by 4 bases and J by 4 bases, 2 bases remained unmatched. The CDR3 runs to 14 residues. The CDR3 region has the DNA TGCGCCAGCAGCCCGGACAGGGGGAAAAACATTCAGTACTTC. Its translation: CASSPDRGKNIQYF.